This T cell receptor beta chain emerged from a study of cytomegalovirus exposure and HLA in healthy donors (dated by TCRdb to between 2016 and 2019). For context, the study as a whole: According to an earlier analysis of around 600 of the donors, roughly 180 million T cells yielded 117 million unique TCR beta sequences and 276 Gb of sequence data. About 280 gigabases of sequencing data and around 87 million unique TCR sequences were included in an early release covering several hundred HLA-typed donors. Among the roughly 370 genotyped donors, around 79% belonged to the genetic ancestry cluster associated with self-reported Caucasian donors. Because of strong linkage in the cohort, roughly five DR-DQ haplotypes were treated as single units for association and clustering. In a later genetic analysis, genome-wide SNP genotypes for about three fifths of the roughly 670 donors were used, and that subset was treated as a discovery cohort. The study aimed to test whether cataloging public T cell receptors could reveal signatures of past pathogen exposure. To predict cytomegalovirus infection status, the study combined high-throughput TCR immunosequencing, statistical association of individual TCRs with disease status, and machine learning. The study profiled the T cell repertoires of under 700 subjects by immunosequencing and related them to cytomegalovirus serostatus. Across around 400 genotyped donors of the cohort, an average of roughly 200,000 unique TCR beta nucleotide sequences per donor were sequenced, and 15% to 20% of those sequences were non-productive. Rather than drawing on any new phenotypic data, the later analysis identified candidate immune exposures from TCR beta sequences and the way those sequences occurred across donors. To decide whether each TCR beta V gene segment behaved as functional or pseudogenic, an earlier analysis of 587 of the donors relied on high-throughput TCR beta sequencing. Both class I and class II loci were covered by HLA typing, at four-digit resolution. Along with the approximately 670-subject first cohort, a separate validation cohort of some 130 different subjects was used. All discovery cohort repertoires had been generated using a single sequencing platform. Donor age, sex, ethnicity and CMV serostatus were compiled alongside the repertoire data. The number of donors typed differed by locus, with about 629-630 for A, B, C, DRB1 and DQB1, around 500 for DQA1, under 610 for DPA1, and some 450 for DPB1. A later analysis re-examined previously published TCR beta repertoires from 600 to 700 donors and added high-resolution HLA genotyping to investigate patterns of TCR occurrence.

The cohort comprised some 730 healthy bone marrow donors. At the time of sampling, every cohort member was nominally healthy, though immune exposures that went unrecorded were likely present. The donor tested CMV seropositive and was one of the 289 seropositive cohort members. A peripheral blood sample was provided by each donor, and peripheral blood mononuclear cells were used for TCR beta sequencing. The Qiagen DNeasy Blood Extraction Kit was used to extract genomic DNA from the blood cell samples. The method was the immunoSEQ multiplex PCR assay. The multiplex PCR relied on a mix of 60 forward primers for TCR Vbeta segments and 13 reverse primers for TCR Jbeta segments. The CDR3 region of rearranged TCR beta genes was amplified from genomic DNA by a multiplex PCR assay. On the Illumina HiSeq System, the amplified TCR beta libraries were sequenced as 87-base-pair reads. Per the source publication's procedure: A later analysis counted 75 million to 100 million unique TCR beta chains across the 550 to 700 repertoires, and about 10 million of these chains were shared by at least two donors. Raw reads were error-corrected and collapsed into unique sequences with a nearest-neighbor algorithm that merged closely related sequences to remove PCR and sequencing errors. Alignment of CDR3 sequences to IMGT reference sequences was used to assign V, D and J gene segments. For a sequence to be retained, at least a six-nucleotide match to both a V gene segment and a J gene segment was required. A rearrangement counted as productive if the CDR3 had no stop codons and remained in frame with V and J, and every other rearrangement counted as non-productive. CDR3 was defined by IMGT convention, running from the second conserved V-encoded cysteine to the conserved J-encoded phenylalanine. Sequences without an unambiguous match to a single V gene segment were excluded from the earlier analysis of about 640 of the donors. An earlier analysis of 587 of the donors classified V segments as functional when productive rearrangements were above 56.7% and as segregating when the standard deviation between donors was above 5%. A statistical classification framework was developed to diagnose cytomegalovirus status using the catalog of TCR beta chain sequences. A later analysis assigned V and J genes by comparing TCR nucleotide sequences with IMGT/GENE-DB human TR gene sequences. A later analysis assigned CDR3 sequences and most-parsimonious VDJ recombination scenarios with the TCRdist pipeline. A later analysis defined each TCR beta chain by its CDR3 amino acid sequence plus V-gene family, and excluded reads lacking a unique V-gene family. As a way to deal with suspected cross-contamination and a sequencing artifact, a later analysis dropped 450 to 600 nucleotide sequences that were highly shared and had low generation probability. In a later analysis, a clonal expansion index was calculated for each public chain from normalized within-repertoire ranks of inferred template counts. In a later analysis, generation probabilities were computed using a VDJ recombination model fitted to out-of-frame rearrangements, and the results were checked against IGoR. A later analysis scored TCR-TCR, TCR-HLA and TCR-CMV co-occurrence with hypergeometric tests, applying a repertoire-size bias correction to TCR pairs. In a later analysis, false discovery rates were estimated by permuting HLA or CMV assignments 20 times. A later analysis grouped co-occurring TCRs with DBSCAN, adding TCRdist sequence similarity when clustering within HLA-allele-positive subsets. For co-occurrence clustering, repertoires with fewer than 30,000 or more than 120,000 public chains were excluded, along with roughly five repertoires with anomalous nucleotide sharing. The table comes from immuneACCESS by way of TCRdb, which keeps in-frame sequences with V and J called. Part of the clones is missing from these tables; in studies checked, under half for an unresolved V gene and the rest for unknown reasons. V, J and clone size are taken as reported in that table, and D and trimming were inferred from the DNA itself. The sample table holds 150,000 to 180,000 clones, of which approximately 80% were seen once. 5.6% of the sample is held by the ten biggest clonotypes.

Points on this clone: What this receptor recognizes is not known. No base-level quality is on record; no much larger clone is a single base apart.

Summary of the overall study and its limitations: The study listed 150 to 200 TCR beta chains as associated with cytomegalovirus. Correlated functional status among segregating V segments might reflect linkage disequilibrium, but an unknown experimental factor could not be ruled out. While some public TCRs were present in many individuals, most TCR sequences turned up only very rarely across donors. A few of the identified cytomegalovirus-associated TCR beta chains were confirmed in vitro to be specific for cytomegalovirus antigens. A later genetic analysis associated a missense DCLRE1C variant with V-gene and J-gene trimming of TCR beta chains, and an independent cohort replicated the association. Several of the top co-occurrence clusters appeared to be linked to parvovirus B19, influenza, CMV and Epstein-Barr virus, according to a later analysis. In a later analysis, most CMV-associated TCR beta chains were found to appear HLA-restricted, with HLA associations seemingly driven largely by CMV exposure. According to a later genetic analysis, donors in an Asian-associated ancestry cluster had fewer N-insertions in productive TCRs than the roughly 660-donor mean. At a false discovery rate of 0.05, a later analysis linked 16,951 TCR beta sequences to specific HLA alleles. CMV serostatus was the only immune exposure information available for the cohort. In an earlier analysis of some 500 of the donors, most TCR beta V segments appeared in productive rearrangements about 87% or about 30% of the time, broadly matching IMGT annotations. Some IMGT-functional V segments, including TRBV6-2 and TRBV6-3, could not be distinguished by the 87-base-pair reads and were therefore excluded. In both the original and validation cohorts, the classifier was reported to diagnose cytomegalovirus status with high specificity and sensitivity. The authors suggested that the approach could potentially be generalized to other disease states and immunological phenotypes. Sequencing depth was assumed to be roughly uniform across donors in the presence/absence analyses, though that assumption may not hold. A further reported finding was that TCR beta sequences accurately predicted the HLA-A and HLA-B alleles for most subjects in the first cohort. HLA typing was unavailable for some donors at each locus, so association tests used only the typed subset. A group of highly shared sequence variants was considered likely to be a technical artifact of the sequencing pipeline. The cohort was sequenced for TCR beta chains only, and without alpha or paired-chain data the features that could be detected were limited. When HLA alleles, especially DR and DQ, strongly co-occurred, attributing TCR associations to individual alleles was difficult. Approximately 18 rarely observed V segments, including chromosome 9 orphons, were excluded from the earlier analysis of several hundred of the donors because counts were too low. A later analysis found that TCR association rates varied across HLA loci, with DRB1 alleles showing the most associated TCRs and HLA-C alleles the fewest. Compared with equally common non-associated chains, HLA-associated TCR beta chains in a later analysis were more clonally expanded and had lower generation probabilities.

Spanning cysteine to phenylalanine, the CDR3 consists of 12 amino acids. Only the CDR3 DNA stays, 36 bases, in frame from base 1. Between the V and J ends, shortened by 4 bases and 5 bases respectively, the junction contains 8 bases. The germline V gene encodes CDR1 MNHNY and CDR2 SVGAGI (reference sequence). The TCR originated in a woman aged 35 to 49 in good health and CMV-seropositive. This sequence uses TRBV6-6 and TRBJ2-5; possibly the D gene is TRBD1, per 6 matching bases. The source material was PBMCs. The bases are TGTGCCAGCAGTTTCGGACAGGAGACCCAGTACTTC. This codes for CASSFGQETQYF.